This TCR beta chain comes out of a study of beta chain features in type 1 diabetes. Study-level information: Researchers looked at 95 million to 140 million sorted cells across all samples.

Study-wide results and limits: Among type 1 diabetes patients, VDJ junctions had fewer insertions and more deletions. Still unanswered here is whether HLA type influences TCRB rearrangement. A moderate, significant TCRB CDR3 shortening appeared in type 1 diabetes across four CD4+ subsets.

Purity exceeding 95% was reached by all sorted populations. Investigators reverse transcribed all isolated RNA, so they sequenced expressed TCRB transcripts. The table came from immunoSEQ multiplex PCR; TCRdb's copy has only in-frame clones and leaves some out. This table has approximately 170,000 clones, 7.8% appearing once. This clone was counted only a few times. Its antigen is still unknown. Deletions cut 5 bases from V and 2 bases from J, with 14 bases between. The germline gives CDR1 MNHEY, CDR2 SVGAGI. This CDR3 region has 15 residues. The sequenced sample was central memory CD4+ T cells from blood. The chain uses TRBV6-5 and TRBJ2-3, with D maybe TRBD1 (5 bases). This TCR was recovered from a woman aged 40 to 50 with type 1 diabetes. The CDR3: CASSPDSWNTDTQYF. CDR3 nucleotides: TGTGCCAGCAGTCCAGACAGCTGGAACACAGATACGCAGTATTTT.